This paragraph covers one T cell receptor beta chain sequence. The data were produced by immunoSEQ multiplex PCR, yet TCRdb's version contains in-frame clones alone and is incomplete. Among almost 250,000 clones listed, about 89% were seen once. These data belong to a study of blood T cell repertoires in COVID-19. CDR3 length equals 11 residues. CDR1 SGHAT and CDR2 FQNNGV come from the germline V gene. Trimming took 4 bases from V and 4 from J, leaving 5 bases between them. The sequence was collected from a woman aged 55-70 years who had recovered from COVID-19. Specimen: peripheral blood. The chain is built from TRBV11-2 and TRBJ2-7; D ambiguous. The CDR3 spells CASSSPYEQYF. The CDR3 DNA sequence: TGTGCCAGCAGCTCCCCTTACGAGCAGTACTTC.